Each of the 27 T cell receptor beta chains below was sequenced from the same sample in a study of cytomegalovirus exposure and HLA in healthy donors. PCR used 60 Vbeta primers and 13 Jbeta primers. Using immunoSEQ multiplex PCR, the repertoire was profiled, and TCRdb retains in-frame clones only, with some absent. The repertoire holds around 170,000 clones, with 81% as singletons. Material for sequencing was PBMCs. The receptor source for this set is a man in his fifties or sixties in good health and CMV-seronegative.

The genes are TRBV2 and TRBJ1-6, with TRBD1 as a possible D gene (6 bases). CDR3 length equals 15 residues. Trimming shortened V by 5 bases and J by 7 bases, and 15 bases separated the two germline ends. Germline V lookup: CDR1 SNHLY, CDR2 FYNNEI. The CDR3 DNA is TGTGCCAGCAGTACCTCCGTCAGGGGAAATTCACCCCTCCACTTT. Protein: CASSTSVRGNSPLHF. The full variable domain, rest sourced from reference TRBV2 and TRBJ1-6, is EPEVTQTPSHQVTQMGQEVILRCVPISNHLYFYWYRQILGQKVEFLVSFYNNEISEKSEIFDDQFSVERPDGSNFTLKIRSTKLEDSAMYFCASSTSVRGNSPLHFGNGTRLTVT.

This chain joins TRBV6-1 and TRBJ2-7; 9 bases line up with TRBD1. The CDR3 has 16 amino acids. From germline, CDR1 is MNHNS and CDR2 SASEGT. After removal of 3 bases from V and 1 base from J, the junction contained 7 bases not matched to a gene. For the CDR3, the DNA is TGTGCCAGCAGTGACTGGACAGGGGCACGTTCCTACGAGCAGTACTTC. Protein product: CASSDWTGARSYEQYF.

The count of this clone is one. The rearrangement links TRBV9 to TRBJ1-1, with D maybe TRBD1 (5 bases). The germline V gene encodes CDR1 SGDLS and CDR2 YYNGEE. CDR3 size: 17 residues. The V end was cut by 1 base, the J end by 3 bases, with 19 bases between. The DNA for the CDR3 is TGTGCCAGCAGCGTACCCCTCCAGACAGATTCCGACACTGAAGCTTTCTTT. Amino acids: CASSVPLQTDSDTEAFF.

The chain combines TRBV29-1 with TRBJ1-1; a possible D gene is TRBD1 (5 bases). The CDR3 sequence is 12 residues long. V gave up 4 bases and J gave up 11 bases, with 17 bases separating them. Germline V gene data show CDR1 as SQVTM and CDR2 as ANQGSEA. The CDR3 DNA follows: TGCAGCGTTGGGAAAGGAAACAGGTTGGCTTTCTTT. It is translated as CSVGKGNRLAFF.

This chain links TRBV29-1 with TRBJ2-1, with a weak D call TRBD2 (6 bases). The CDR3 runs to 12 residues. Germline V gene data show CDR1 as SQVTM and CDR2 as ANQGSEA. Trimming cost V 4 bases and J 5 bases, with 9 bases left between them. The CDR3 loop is CSVVGGNNEQFF. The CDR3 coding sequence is TGCAGCGTTGTTGGGGGGAACAATGAGCAGTTCTTC.

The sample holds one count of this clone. The CDR3 sequence: CASTSTGGSAQHF. The CDR3 nucleotides read TGTGCCAGCACCTCCACGGGGGGGTCGGCCCAGCATTTT. The chain joins TRBV27 to TRBJ1-5, with D possibly being TRBD1 (5 bases). V lost 7 bases to trimming and J lost 11 bases, with 18 bases between them. This CDR3 comprises 13 residues. Germline CDR1 reads MNHEY; CDR2 reads SMNVEV (reference sequence).

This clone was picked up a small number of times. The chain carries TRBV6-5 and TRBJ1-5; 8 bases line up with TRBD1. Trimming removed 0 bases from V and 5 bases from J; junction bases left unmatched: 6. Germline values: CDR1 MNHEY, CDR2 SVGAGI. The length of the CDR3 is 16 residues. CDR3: CASSYSSARGHQPQHF. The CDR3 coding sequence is TGTGCCAGCAGTTACTCGTCGGCCAGGGGGCATCAGCCCCAGCATTTT.

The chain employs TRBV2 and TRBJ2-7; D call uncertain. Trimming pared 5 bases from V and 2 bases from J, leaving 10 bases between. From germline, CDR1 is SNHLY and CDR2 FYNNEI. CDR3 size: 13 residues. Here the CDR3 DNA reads TGTGCCAGCAGTAAGACGGCGGCCTACGAGCAGTACTTC. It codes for CASSKTAAYEQYF.

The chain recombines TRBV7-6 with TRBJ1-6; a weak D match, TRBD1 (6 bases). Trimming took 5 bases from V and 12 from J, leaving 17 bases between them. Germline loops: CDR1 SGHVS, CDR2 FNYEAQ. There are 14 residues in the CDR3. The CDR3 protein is CASSPIQGRGPLHF. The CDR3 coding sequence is TGTGCCAGCAGCCCCATACAGGGCCGGGGACCCCTCCACTTT.

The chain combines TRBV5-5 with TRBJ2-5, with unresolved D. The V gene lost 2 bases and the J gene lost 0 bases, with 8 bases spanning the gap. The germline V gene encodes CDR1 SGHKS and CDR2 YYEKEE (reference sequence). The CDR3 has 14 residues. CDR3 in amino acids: CASSFQVNQETQYF. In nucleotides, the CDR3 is TGTGCCAGCAGCTTCCAGGTAAACCAAGAGACCCAGTACTTC.

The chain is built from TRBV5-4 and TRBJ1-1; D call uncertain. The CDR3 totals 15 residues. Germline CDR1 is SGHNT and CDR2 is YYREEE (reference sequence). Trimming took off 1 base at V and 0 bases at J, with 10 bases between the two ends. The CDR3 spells CASSLFGLMNTEAFF. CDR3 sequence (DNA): TGTGCCAGCAGCTTGTTTGGCCTCATGAACACTGAAGCTTTCTTT.

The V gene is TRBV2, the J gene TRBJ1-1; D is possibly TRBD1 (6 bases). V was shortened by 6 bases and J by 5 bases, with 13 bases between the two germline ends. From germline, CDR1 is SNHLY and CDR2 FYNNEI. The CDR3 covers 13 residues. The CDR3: CASRTQGLTEAFF. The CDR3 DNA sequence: TGTGCCAGCAGGACACAGGGTTTGACTGAAGCTTTCTTT.

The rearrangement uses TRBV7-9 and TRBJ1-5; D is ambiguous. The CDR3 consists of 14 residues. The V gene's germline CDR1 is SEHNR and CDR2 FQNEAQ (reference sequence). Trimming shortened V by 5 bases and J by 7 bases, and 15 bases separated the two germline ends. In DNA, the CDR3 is TGTGCCAGCAGCCCCGCGGGCGGCCGGCAGCCCCAGCATTTT. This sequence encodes CASSPAGGRQPQHF.

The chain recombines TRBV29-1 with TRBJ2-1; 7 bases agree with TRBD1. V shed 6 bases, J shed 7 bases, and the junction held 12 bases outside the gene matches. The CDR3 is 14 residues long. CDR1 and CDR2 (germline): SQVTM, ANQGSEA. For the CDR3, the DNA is TGCAGCGTCAACCCCCGGGACAGCCCGAATGAGCAGTTCTTC. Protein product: CSVNPRDSPNEQFF.

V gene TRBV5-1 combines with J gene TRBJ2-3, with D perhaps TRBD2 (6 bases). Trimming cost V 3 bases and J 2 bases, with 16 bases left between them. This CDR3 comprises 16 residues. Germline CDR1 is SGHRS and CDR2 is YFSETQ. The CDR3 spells CASSSSSGLPTDTQYF. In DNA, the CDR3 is TGCGCCAGCAGCTCCTCGAGCGGACTACCCACAGATACGCAGTATTTT.

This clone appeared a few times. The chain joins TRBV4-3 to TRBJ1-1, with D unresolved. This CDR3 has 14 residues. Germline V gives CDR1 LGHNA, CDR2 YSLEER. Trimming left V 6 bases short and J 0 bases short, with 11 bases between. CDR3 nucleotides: TGCGCCAGCAGTACGGTAATCATGAACACTGAAGCTTTCTTT. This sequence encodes CASSTVIMNTEAFF.

The CDR3, as DNA: TGTGCCACCAGCCGCGACAGGTTTAGCTCCTACGAGCAGTACTTC. This translates into CATSRDRFSSYEQYF. This sequence joins TRBV15 and TRBJ2-7; possibly TRBD1 for D (6 bases). The CDR3 extends over 15 amino acids. CDR1 is LNHNV and CDR2 is YYDKDF in the germline V gene (reference sequence). Trimming took off 5 bases at V and 0 bases at J, with 14 bases between the two ends.

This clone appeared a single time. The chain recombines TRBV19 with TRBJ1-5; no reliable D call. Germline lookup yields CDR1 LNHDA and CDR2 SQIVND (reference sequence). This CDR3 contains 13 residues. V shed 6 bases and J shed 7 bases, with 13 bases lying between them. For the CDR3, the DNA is TGTGCCAGTAGACCCTCGGGTTTACAGCCCCAGCATTTT. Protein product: CASRPSGLQPQHF.

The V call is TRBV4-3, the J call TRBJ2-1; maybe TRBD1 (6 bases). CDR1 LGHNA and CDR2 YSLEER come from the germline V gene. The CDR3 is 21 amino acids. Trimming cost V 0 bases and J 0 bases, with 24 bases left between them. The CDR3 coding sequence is TGCGCCAGCAGCCAAGATTTAGGGGCAGGGGCGACTTTCAGCTCCTACAATGAGCAGTTCTTC. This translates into CASSQDLGAGATFSSYNEQFF.

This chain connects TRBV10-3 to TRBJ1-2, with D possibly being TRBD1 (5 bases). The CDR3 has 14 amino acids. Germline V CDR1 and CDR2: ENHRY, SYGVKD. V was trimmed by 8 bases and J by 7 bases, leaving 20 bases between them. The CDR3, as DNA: TGTGCCATCGGGGGACTTCGCGATCGTGGTGGCTACACCTTC. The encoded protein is CAIGGLRDRGGYTF.

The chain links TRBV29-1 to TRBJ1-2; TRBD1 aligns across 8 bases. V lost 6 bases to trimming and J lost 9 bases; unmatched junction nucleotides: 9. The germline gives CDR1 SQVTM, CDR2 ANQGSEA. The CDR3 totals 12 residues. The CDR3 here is CSVSRDRRSYTF. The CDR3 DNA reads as TGCAGCGTCTCCCGGGACAGGAGGAGCTACACCTTC.

CDR3 in DNA: TGCGCCAGCAGCTCGGGGGAAAGGGCGCCGGATACGCAGTATTTT. Amino acids: CASSSGERAPDTQYF. The chain uses TRBV4-3 and TRBJ2-3; D may be TRBD2 (6 bases). Germline V lookup: CDR1 LGHNA, CDR2 YSLEER. The length of the CDR3 is 15 residues. Trimming left V 5 bases short and J 6 bases short, with 18 bases between.

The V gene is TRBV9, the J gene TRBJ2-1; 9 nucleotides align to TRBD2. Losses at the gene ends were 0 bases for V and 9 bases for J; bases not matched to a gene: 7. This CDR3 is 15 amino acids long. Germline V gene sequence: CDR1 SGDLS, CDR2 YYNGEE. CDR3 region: CASSVAGGGATEQFF. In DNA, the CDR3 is TGTGCCAGCAGCGTAGCTGGCGGGGGGGCTACTGAGCAGTTCTTC. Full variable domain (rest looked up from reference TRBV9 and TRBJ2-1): DSGVTQTPKHLITATGQRVTLRCSPRSGDLSVYWYQQSLDQGLQFLIQYYNGEERAKGNILERFSAQQFPDLHSELNLSSLELGDSALYFCASSVAGGGATEQFFGPGTRLTVL.

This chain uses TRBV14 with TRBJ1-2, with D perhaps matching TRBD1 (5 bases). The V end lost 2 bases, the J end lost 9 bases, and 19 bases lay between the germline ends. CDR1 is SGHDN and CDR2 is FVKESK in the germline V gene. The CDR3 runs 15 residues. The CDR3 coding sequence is TGTGCCAGCAGCCAAATTCTAACAGGCTCTATGAGCTACACCTTC. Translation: CASSQILTGSMSYTF. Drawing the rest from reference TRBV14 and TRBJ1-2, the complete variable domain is EAGVTQFPSHSVIEKGQTVTLRCDPISGHDNLYWYRRVMGKEIKFLLHFVKESKQDESGMPNNRFLAERTGGTYSTLKVQPAELEDSGVYFCASSQILTGSMSYTFGSGTRLTVV.

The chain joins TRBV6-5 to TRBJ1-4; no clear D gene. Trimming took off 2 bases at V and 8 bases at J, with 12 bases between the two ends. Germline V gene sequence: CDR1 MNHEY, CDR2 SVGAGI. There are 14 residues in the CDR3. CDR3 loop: CASSYGLSGEKLFF. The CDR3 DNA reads TGTGCCAGCAGTTACGGACTGTCTGGAGAAAAACTGTTTTTT.

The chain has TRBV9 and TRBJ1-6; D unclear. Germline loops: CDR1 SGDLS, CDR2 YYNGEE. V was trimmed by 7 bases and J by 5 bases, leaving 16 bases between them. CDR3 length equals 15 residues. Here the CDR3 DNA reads TGTGCCAGCGGGCCGTATCCGGGGAATAATTCACCCCTCCACTTT. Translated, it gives CASGPYPGNNSPLHF.

The CDR3 DNA sequence: TGTGCCAGCAGCCAAAACGGACTGCAAGAGACCCAGTACTTC. This gives the protein CASSQNGLQETQYF. The rearrangement uses TRBV7-9 and TRBJ2-5; the D gene is possibly TRBD2 (5 bases). The V end lost 5 bases, the J end lost 2 bases, and 12 bases lay between the germline ends. Germline CDR1 and CDR2: SEHNR and FQNEAQ (reference sequence). The CDR3 spans 14 residues.